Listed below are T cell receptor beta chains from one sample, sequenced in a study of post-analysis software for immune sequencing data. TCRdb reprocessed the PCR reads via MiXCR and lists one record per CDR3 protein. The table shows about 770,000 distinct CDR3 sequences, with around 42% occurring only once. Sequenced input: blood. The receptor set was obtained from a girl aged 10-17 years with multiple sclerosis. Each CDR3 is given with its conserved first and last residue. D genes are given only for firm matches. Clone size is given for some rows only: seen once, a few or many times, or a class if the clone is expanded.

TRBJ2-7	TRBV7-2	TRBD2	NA	CASSPTGLAGSHEQYF	TGTGCCAGCAGCCCGACTGGACTAGCGGGATCCCACGAGCAGTACTTC
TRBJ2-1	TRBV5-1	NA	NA	CASGLAPRSEQFF	TGCGCCAGCGGGCTGGCTCCGAGGTCGGAGCAGTTCTTC
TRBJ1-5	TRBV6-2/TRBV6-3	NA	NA	CASRPYKGGGRNNQPQHF	TGTGCCAGCAGGCCCTATAAAGGTGGAGGGAGGAATAATCAGCCCCAGCATTTT
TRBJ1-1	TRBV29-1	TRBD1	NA	CSADDRGSTEAFF	TGCAGCGCCGACGACAGGGGGAGTACTGAAGCTTTCTTT
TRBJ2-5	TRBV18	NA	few	CASSPATSLETQYF	TGTGCCAGCTCACCAGCGACTAGTCTCGAGACCCAGTACTTC
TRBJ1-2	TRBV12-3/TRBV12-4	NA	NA	CASSPLAYGYTF	TGTGCCAGCAGCCCCCTGGCTTATGGCTACACCTTC
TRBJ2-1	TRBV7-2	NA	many	CASSLVPYNEQFF	TGTGCCAGCAGCTTAGTCCCCTACAATGAGCAGTTCTTC
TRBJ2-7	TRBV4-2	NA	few	CASSQDLYGEQYF	TGTGCCAGCAGCCAGGACCTTTATGGGGAGCAGTACTTC
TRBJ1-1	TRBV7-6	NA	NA	CASSLQGLGTEAFF	TGTGCCAGCAGCTTACAGGGTTTGGGCACTGAAGCTTTCTTT
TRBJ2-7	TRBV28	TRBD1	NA	CASSLRGAGGFYEQYF	TGTGCCAGCAGTTTACGAGGGGCAGGGGGTTTCTACGAGCAGTACTTC
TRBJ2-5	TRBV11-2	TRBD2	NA	CASGSRTSGQETQYF	TGTGCCAGCGGTAGCAGGACTAGCGGCCAAGAGACCCAGTACTTC
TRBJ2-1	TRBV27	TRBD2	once	CASSPRPGLAGTYNEQFF	TGTGCCAGCAGTCCACGCCCTGGGCTAGCGGGAACGTACAATGAGCAGTTCTTC
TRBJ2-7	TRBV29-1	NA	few	CSVTRDGSYEQYF	TGCAGCGTAACCCGGGACGGCTCCTACGAGCAGTACTTC
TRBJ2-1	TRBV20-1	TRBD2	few	CSASRGTSGDNEQFF	TGCAGTGCTAGTCGAGGGACTAGCGGGGACAATGAGCAGTTCTTC
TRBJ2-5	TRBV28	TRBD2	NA	CASSFNKREAIQETQYF	TGTGCCAGCAGTTTCAATAAGCGGGAGGCCATCCAAGAGACCCAGTACTTC
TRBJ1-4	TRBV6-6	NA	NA	CASSIIDRSYEKLFF	TGTGCCAGCAGCATAATCGACCGGTCGTATGAAAAACTGTTTTTT
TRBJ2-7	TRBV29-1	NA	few	CSVKLSDEQYF	TGCAGCGTAAAACTAAGTGACGAGCAGTACTTC
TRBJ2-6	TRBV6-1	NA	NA	CASKAREYSGANVLTF	TGTGCCAGCAAGGCCAGGGAATACTCTGGGGCCAACGTCCTGACTTTC
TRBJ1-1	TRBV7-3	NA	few	CASSLTTGTEAFF	TGTGCCAGCAGCTTGACGACTGGCACTGAAGCTTTCTTT